These 3 T cell receptor beta chains were all obtained from the same sample, sequenced in a study of blood T cell repertoires in COVID-19 (dated by TCRdb to about 2020). The library was produced with the immunoSEQ multiplex PCR assay. TCRdb retrieved this table from immuneACCESS and kept in-frame rearrangements only. Not all clones are present; in checked studies, unresolved V genes account for under half, and no reason is known for the remainder. The sample table holds approximately 22,000 clones, of which over 65% were seen once. The ten largest clones capture around 20% of the sample. Sequenced input: peripheral blood. The receptors come from a human donor in a cohort sampled during active or convalescent COVID-19.

The rearrangement uses TRBV4-1 and TRBJ1-1; no firm D call. This CDR3 has 18 amino acids. Germline CDR1 reads MGHRA; CDR2 reads YSYEKL. V was shortened by 0 bases and J by 1 base, with 18 bases between the two germline ends. The CDR3 coding sequence is TGCGCCAGCAGCCAAGATCTGATATACAGAAAAGAGAACACTGAAGCTTTCTTT. It translates to CASSQDLIYRKENTEAFF.

This clone was seen a single time. The chain joins TRBV5-1 to TRBJ2-1; D might be TRBD2 (5 bases). The ends were cut back, 0 bases at V and 3 bases at J, with 13 bases in the middle. The CDR3 is 16 amino acids. Germline loops: CDR1 SGHRS, CDR2 YFSETQ. CDR3 sequence reads: CASSLALGEYYNEQFF. As DNA, the CDR3 is TGCGCCAGCAGCTTGGCCCTGGGAGAATACTACAATGAGCAGTTCTTC.

CDR3 sequence reads: CASSTKTGSYGYTF. CDR3 coding DNA: TGTGCCAGCAGTACAAAAACAGGGTCGTATGGCTACACCTTC. The chain carries TRBV27 and TRBJ1-2; the D gene is possibly TRBD1 (6 bases). Per the germline V gene, CDR1 is MNHEY and CDR2 is SMNVEV (reference sequence). V was shortened by 5 bases and J by 5 bases, with 15 bases between the two germline ends. The CDR3 length is 14 residues.